Here is one TCR beta chain with its context. These data belong to a study of identical twins. cDNA molecules carried unique molecular identifiers, and template switching added a universal primer site. MiXCR, applied by TCRdb to the 5' RACE reads, yields one record per CDR3 protein. The sample consists of about 690,000 distinct CDR3 sequences, 5.5% to 7.5% of them appearing once. Germline V CDR1 and CDR2: MNHEY, SMNVEV (reference sequence). V shed 7 bases, J shed 6 bases, and the junction held 15 bases outside the gene matches. This CDR3 contains 19 residues. This rearrangement joins TRBV27 to TRBJ2-1; 16 bases are a match to TRBD2. This sequence was found in a man between 18 and 35 years old in good health. Specimen: naive T cells sorted from blood. CDR3 coding DNA: TGTGCCAGCACCTACAGGGGGACTAGCGGGAGGGCCAGGCCCAATGAGCAGTTCTTC. Protein product: CASTYRGTSGRARPNEQFF.